The sequence of this TCR beta chain was determined in a study of brain T cells in children with intractable seizures. TCRdb keeps only in-frame clones here, not all; method: immunoSEQ multiplex PCR. In the table there are tens of thousands of clones, approximately 94% of which are singletons. V lost 6 bases and J lost 0, with 17 bases in between. The CDR3 runs 16 residues. Germline CDR1 reads MGHRA; CDR2 reads YSYEKL. The TCR originated in a boy aged 10-17 years with focal cortical dysplasia and intractable seizures. Sequencing used peripheral blood, obtained at surgery. The V and J genes are TRBV4-1 and TRBJ2-5, with D uncertain. The CDR3 DNA follows: TGCGCCAGCAGTACCCCGGCACGCCAGTACCAAGAGACCCAGTACTTC. Translating gives CASSTPARQYQETQYF.